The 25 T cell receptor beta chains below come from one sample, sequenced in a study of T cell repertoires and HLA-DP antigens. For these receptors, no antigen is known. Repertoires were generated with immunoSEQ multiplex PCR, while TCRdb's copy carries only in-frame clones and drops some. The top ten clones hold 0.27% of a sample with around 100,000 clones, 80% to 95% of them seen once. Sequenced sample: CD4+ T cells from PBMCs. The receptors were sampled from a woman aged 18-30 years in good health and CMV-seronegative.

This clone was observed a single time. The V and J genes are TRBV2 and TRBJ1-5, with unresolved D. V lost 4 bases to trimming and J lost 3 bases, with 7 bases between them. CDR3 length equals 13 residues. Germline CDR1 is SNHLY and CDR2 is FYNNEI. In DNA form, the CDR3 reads TGTGCCAGCAGTGGCGGAGTCAATCAGCCCCAGCATTTT. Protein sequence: CASSGGVNQPQHF.

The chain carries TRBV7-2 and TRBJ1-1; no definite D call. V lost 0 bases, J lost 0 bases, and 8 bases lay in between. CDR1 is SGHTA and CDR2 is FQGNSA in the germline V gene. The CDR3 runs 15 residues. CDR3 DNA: TGTGCCAGCAGCTTAGCAGGAGCCATGAACACTGAAGCTTTCTTT. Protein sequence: CASSLAGAMNTEAFF.

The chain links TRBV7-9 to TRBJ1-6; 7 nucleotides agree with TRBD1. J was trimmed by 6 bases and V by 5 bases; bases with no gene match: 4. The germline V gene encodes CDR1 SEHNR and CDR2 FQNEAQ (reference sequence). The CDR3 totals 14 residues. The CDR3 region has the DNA TGTGCCAGCAGCACTCGGGACAGTAATTCACCCCTCCACTTT. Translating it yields CASSTRDSNSPLHF.

CDR3 protein: CASTSDRFYGYTF. In DNA, the CDR3 is TGTGCCAGCACGTCTGATCGTTTCTATGGCTACACCTTC. The rearrangement uses TRBV2 and TRBJ1-2; D not resolved. The CDR3 runs 13 residues. The V gene's germline CDR1 is SNHLY and CDR2 FYNNEI. The ends were cut back, 7 bases at V and 4 bases at J, with 13 bases in the middle.

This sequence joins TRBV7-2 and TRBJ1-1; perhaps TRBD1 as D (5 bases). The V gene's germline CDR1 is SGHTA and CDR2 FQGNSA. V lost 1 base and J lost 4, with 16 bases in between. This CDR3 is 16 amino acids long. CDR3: CASSLGGTPVGTEAFF. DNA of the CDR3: TGTGCCAGCAGCTTAGGGGGGACCCCGGTGGGCACTGAAGCTTTCTTT.

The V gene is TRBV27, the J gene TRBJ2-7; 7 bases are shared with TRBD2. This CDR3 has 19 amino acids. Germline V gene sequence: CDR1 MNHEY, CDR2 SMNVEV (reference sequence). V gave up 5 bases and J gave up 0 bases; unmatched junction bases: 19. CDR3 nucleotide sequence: TGTGCCAGCAGTGGAATCCTTCACACGGGAGGACAAATCTCCTACGAGCAGTACTTC. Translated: CASSGILHTGGQISYEQYF.

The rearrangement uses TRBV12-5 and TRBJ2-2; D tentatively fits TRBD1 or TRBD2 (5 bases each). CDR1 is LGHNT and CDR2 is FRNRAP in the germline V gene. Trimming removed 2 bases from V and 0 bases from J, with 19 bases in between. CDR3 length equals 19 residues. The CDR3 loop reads CASGLPRGGGLANTGELFF. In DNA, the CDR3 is TGTGCTAGTGGTTTGCCACGGGGCGGCGGGCTGGCGAACACCGGGGAGCTGTTTTTT.

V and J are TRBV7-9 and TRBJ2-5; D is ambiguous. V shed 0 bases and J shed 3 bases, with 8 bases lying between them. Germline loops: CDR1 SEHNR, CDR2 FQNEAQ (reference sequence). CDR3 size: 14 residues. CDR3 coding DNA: TGTGCCAGCAGCTTAGCGAGCGCAGAAGAGACCCAGTACTTC. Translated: CASSLASAEETQYF.

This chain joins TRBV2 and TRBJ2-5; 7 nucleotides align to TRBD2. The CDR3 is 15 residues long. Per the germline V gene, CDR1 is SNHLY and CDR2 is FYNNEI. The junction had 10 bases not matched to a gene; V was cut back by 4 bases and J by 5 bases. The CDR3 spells CASSALGLVGETQYF. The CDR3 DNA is TGTGCCAGCAGTGCCCTTGGACTAGTTGGTGAGACCCAGTACTTC.

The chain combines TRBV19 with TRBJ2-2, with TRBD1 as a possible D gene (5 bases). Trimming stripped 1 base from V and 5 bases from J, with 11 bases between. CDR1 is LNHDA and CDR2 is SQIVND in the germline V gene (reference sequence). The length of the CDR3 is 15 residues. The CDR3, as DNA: TGTGCCAGTAGTATAGCCAGGGTAGGAACCGGGGAGCTGTTTTTT. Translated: CASSIARVGTGELFF.

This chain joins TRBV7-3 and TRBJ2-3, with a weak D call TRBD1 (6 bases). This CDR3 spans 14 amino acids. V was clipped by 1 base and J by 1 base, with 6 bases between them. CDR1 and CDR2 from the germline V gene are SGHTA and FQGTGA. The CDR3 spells CASSLNRGTDTQYF. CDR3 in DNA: TGTGCCAGCAGCTTAAACAGGGGCACAGATACGCAGTATTTT.

CDR3 protein: CASVQGANQPQHF. The CDR3 DNA sequence: TGTGCCAGCGTCCAGGGTGCTAATCAGCCCCAGCATTTT. The J gene is TRBJ1-5, the V gene TRBV6-6, with TRBD1 as a possible D gene (5 bases). The germline CDR1 and CDR2 sequences are MNHNY and SVGAGI (reference sequence). V was pared by 8 bases and J by 4 bases, with 12 bases between. CDR3 length equals 13 residues.

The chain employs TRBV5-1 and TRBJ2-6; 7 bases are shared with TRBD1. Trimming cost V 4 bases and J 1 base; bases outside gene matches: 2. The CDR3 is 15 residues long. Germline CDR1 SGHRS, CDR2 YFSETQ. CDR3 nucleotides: TGCGCCAGCAGCCCGGACAGGTCTGGGGCCAACGTCCTGACTTTC. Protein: CASSPDRSGANVLTF. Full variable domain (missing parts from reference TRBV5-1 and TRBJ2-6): KAGVTQTPRYLIKTRGQQVTLSCSPISGHRSVSWYQQTPGQGLQFLFEYFSETQRNKGNFPGRFSGRQFSNSRSEMNVSTLELGDSALYLCASSPDRSGANVLTFGAGSRLTVL.

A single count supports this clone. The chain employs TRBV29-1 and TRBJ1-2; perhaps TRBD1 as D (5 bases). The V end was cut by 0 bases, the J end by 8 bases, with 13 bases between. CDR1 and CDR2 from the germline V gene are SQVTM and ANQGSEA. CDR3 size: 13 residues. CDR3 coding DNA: TGCAGCGTTGAAGAAAGGGAAGGGGAAGGCTACACCTTC. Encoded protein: CSVEEREGEGYTF.

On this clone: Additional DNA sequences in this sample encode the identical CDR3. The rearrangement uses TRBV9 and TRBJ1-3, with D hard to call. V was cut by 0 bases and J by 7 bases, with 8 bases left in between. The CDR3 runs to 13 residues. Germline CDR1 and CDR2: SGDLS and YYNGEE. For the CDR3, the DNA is TGTGCCAGCAGCGTAGGGGGTGGGAACACCATATATTTT. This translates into CASSVGGGNTIYF.

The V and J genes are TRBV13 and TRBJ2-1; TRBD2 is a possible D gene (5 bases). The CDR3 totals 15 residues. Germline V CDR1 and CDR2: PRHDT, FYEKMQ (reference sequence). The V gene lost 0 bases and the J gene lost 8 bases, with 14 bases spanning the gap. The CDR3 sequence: CASSLGWRTDDEQFF. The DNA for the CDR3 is TGTGCCAGCAGCTTAGGTTGGAGGACCGACGATGAGCAGTTCTTC.

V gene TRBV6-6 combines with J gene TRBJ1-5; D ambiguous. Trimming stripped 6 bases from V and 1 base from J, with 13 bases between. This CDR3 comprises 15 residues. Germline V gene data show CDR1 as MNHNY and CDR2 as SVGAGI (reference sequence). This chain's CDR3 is CASSRGVGSNQPQHF. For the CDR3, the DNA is TGTGCCAGCAGCCGGGGTGTAGGAAGCAATCAGCCCCAGCATTTT.

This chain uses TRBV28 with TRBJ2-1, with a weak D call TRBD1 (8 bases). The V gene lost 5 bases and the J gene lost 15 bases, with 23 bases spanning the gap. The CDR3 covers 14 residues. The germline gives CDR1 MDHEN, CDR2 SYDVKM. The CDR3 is CASSHRTSGTGLFF. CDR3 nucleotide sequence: TGTGCCAGCAGTCACCGGACTAGTGGGACAGGCCTGTTCTTC. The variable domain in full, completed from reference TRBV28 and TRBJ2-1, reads DVKVTQSSRYLVKRTGEKVFLECVQDMDHENMFWYRQDPGLGLRLIYFSYDVKMKEKGDIPEGYSVSREKKERFSLILESASTNQTSMYLCASSHRTSGTGLFFGPGTRLTVL.

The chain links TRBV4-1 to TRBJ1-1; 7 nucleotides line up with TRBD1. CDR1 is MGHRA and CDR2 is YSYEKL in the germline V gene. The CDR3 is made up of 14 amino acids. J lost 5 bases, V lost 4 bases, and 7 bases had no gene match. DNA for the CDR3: TGCGCCAGCAGCCTGGGACAGCCAGGGACTGAAGCTTTCTTT. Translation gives CASSLGQPGTEAFF.

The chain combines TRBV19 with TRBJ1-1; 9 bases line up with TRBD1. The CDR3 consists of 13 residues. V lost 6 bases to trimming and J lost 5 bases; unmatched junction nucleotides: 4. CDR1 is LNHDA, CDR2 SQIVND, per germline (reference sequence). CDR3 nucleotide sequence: TGTGCCAGTAGGGACAGGGGTAAGACTGAAGCTTTCTTT. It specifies CASRDRGKTEAFF.

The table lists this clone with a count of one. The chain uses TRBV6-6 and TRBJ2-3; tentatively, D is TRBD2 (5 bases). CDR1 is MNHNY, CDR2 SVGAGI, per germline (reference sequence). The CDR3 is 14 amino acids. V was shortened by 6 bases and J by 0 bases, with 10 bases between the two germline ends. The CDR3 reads CASSYSDSTDTQYF. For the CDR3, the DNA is TGTGCCAGCAGCTATAGCGACAGCACAGATACGCAGTATTTT.

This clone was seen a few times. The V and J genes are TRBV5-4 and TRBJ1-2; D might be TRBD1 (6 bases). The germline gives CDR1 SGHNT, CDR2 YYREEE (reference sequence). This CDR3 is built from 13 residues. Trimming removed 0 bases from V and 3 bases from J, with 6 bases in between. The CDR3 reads CASSLDRDYGYTF. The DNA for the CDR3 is TGTGCCAGCAGCTTGGACAGGGACTATGGCTACACCTTC.

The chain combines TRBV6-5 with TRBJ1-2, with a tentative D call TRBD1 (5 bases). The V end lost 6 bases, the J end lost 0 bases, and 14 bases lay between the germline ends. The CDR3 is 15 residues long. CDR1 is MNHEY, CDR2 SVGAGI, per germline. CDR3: CASRDSGGPNYGYTF. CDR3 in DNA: TGTGCCAGCAGGGACTCGGGGGGTCCTAACTATGGCTACACCTTC.

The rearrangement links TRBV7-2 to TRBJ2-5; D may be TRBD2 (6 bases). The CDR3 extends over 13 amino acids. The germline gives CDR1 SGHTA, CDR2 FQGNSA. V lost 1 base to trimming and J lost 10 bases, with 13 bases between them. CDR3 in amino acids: CASSLDRAGVQYF. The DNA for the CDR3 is TGTGCCAGCAGCTTAGATCGAGCGGGTGTCCAGTACTTC.

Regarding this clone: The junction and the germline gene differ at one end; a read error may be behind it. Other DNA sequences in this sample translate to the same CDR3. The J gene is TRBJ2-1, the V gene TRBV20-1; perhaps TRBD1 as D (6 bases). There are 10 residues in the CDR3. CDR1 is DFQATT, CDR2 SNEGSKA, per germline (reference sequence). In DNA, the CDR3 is TGCAGTGCCAGAGGGACAGAGCAGTTCTTC. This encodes CSARGTEQFF.